This is a list of T cell receptor beta chains from one sample in a study of read filtering for tumor transcriptome and immune sequencing. TCRdb recomputed calls from the reads with MiXCR, one row per CDR3 protein. Seen here are around 140,000 distinct CDR3 sequences, about 12% observed once, and the top ten hold about 8.6%. What was sequenced was a population of CD138-negative cells sorted from bone marrow. All receptors come from a donor at least 40 years old with multiple myeloma. Both conserved end residues are part of each CDR3.

TRBJ2-1,TRBV27,CASSSGGTHNEQFF
TRBJ2-5,TRBV5-6,CASSSGLPQAQYF
TRBJ1-5,TRBV25-1,CASRPGAGNQPQHF
TRBJ1-6,TRBV2,CASSTDRGLSPLHF
TRBJ2-7,TRBV24-1,CATSDGTEYEQYF
TRBJ2-1,TRBV7-3,CASSFTGTTEQFF
TRBJ2-1,TRBV5-6,CASGPSDLPLSGEQFF
TRBJ1-1,TRBV10-2,CASSEYRGLDNTEAFF
TRBJ2-7,TRBV4-1,CASSQAGTSGREQYF
TRBJ2-2,TRBV5-1,CASSLLSQSTGELFF
TRBJ2-1,TRBV11-2,CASSLDRSSSYNEQFF
TRBJ2-1,TRBV29-1,CSGVYNEQFF
TRBJ2-1,TRBV12-3/TRBV12-4,CASSPLSGYNEQFF
TRBJ2-5,TRBV7-9,CASSLVTGRQETQYF
TRBJ2-2,TRBV27,CASSLSAPILFRNTGELFF
TRBJ2-1,TRBV11-3,CATSLMGGEQFF
TRBJ1-1,TRBV7-9,CASSLQGYEAFF
TRBJ2-1,TRBV29-1,CRAGGNEQFF
TRBJ2-1,TRBV4-2,CASSQELVGVGGYNEQFF
TRBJ1-4,TRBV20-1,CSAPDVAGNEKLFF
TRBJ1-1,TRBV5-6,CASSQPGVSTEAFF
TRBJ2-7,TRBV12-3/TRBV12-4,CASSWGPRNEQYF
TRBJ2-1,TRBV4-3,CASSQNPGPTLRNEQFF
TRBJ2-7,TRBV19,CASSIEGSSYEQYF
TRBJ1-1,TRBV29-1,CSVEKQQNTEAFF
TRBJ1-1,TRBV6-5,CASSYRSEGTGAFF
TRBJ2-2,TRBV6-6,CASSYWTGVTGELFF
TRBJ2-7,TRBV15,CATTLGGHEQYF
TRBJ2-3,TRBV7-3,CASSDSLITDTQYF
TRBJ2-2,TRBV19,CASSMGLLNTGELFF
TRBJ2-1,TRBV25-1,CASSERAGTGSSNEQFF
TRBJ2-1,TRBV27,CASSLSLVFDEQFF
TRBJ2-1,TRBV28,CASSLSAGAYNEQFF
TRBJ2-7,TRBV29-1,CSVVPGQGVGQYF
TRBJ2-5,TRBV4-1,CASSRGTSEPRRETQYF
TRBJ2-3,TRBV27,CATTTGVRTDTQYF
TRBJ2-7,TRBV20-1,CSARALASLVDEQYF
TRBJ2-1,TRBV19,CASSMGAGGYNEQFF
TRBJ2-1,TRBV27,CATEGRDGDNEQFF
TRBJ2-7,TRBV12-2,CASSRDRGLEQYF
TRBJ1-1,TRBV5-1,CASSFSWDTEAFF
TRBJ1-2,TRBV20-1,CSASGAEVNYGHTF
TRBJ1-5,TRBV7-9,CASSPGGGGNQPQHF
TRBJ2-5,TRBV20-1,CSARSSGLGGETQYF
TRBJ2-1,TRBV7-6,CASSLFPGTGDNEQFF
TRBJ2-3,TRBV24-1,CATSDPGQSGTDTQYF
TRBJ2-7,TRBV4-1,CASSQYIGGYEQYF
TRBJ1-1,TRBV5-4,CASSVTGVNTEAFF
TRBJ2-1,TRBV20-1,CSARAGSGAYYNEQFF
TRBJ1-5,TRBV6-1,CASSEGTGVKRPQHF
TRBJ2-2,TRBV15,CATSMDRGDTGELFF
TRBJ2-3,TRBV18,CASSPPGLGGTQYF
TRBJ2-7,TRBV11-3,CASSIREPGHNEQYF
TRBJ2-3,TRBV30,CAGVTDTQYF
TRBJ2-4,TRBV19,CASSGDRLAKNIQYF
TRBJ2-1,TRBV7-9,CASVSGTQLFF
TRBJ2-1,TRBV20-1,CSADGEEEQFF
TRBJ2-7,TRBV5-1,CASSLVLQGSNEQYF
TRBJ1-1,TRBV6-1,CASWTGGLNTEAFF
TRBJ1-4,TRBV12-5,CASGAQGPDEKLFF